This T cell receptor beta chain was captured in a study of Graves' ophthalmopathy and Graves' hyperthyroidism. With regard to this clonotype: The germline gene is not matched at one end of the junction; a read error may be the cause.

The authors amplified TCR beta CDR3 regions from RNA transcripts. Following a first-round RT-PCR that used HTBI primers, a second-round multiplex PCR was carried out. TCRdb recomputed calls from the multiplex PCR reads with MiXCR, one row per CDR3 protein. The sample includes approximately 700,000 distinct CDR3 sequences, approximately 40% of them seen just once. Germline V gene lookup returns CDR1 MGHDK and CDR2 SYGVNS. CDR3 length: 20 residues. The receptor comes from an adult man with Graves' ophthalmopathy. Sequencing was carried out using peripheral blood. The rearrangement uses TRBV25-1 and TRBJ1-6; D possibly corresponds to TRBD1 (5 bases). The CDR3 region has the DNA TGCGCCAGCAGCCAAAAGGGGTCCACGACGGTGAGCTCCTATAATTCACCCCTCCACTTT. This codes for CASSQKGSTTVSSYNSPLHF.